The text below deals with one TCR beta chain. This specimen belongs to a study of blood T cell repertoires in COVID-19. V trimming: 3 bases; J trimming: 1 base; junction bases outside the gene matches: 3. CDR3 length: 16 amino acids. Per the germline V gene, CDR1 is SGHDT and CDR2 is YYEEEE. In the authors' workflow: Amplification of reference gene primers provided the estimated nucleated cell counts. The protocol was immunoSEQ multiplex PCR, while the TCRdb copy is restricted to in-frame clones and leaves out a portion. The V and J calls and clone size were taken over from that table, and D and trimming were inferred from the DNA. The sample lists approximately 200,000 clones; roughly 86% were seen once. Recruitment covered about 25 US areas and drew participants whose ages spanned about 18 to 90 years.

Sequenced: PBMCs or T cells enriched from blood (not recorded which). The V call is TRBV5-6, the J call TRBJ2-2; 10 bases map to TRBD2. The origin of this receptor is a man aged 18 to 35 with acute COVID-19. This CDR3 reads CASSSVAGGNTGELFF. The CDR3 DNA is TGTGCCAGCAGCTCGGTAGCGGGAGGGAACACCGGGGAGCTGTTTTTT. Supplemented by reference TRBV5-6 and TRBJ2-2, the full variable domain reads DAGVTQSPTHLIKTRGQQVTLRCSPKSGHDTVSWYQQALGQGPQFIFQYYEEEERQRGNFPDRFSGHQFPNYSSELNVNALLLGDSALYLCASSSVAGGNTGELFFGEGSRLTVL.